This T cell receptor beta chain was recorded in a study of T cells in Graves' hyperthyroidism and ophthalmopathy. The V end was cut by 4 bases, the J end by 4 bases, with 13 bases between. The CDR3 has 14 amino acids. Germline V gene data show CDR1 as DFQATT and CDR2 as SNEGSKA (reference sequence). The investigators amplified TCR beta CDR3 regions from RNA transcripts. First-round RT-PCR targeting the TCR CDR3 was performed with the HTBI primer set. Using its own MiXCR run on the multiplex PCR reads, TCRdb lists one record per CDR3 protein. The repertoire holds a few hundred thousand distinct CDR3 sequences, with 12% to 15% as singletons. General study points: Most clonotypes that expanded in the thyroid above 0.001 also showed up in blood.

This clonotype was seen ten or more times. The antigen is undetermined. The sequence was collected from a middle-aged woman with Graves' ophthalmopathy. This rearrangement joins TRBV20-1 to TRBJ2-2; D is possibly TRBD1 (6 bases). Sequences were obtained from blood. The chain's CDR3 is CSATQGSGTGELFF. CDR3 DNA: TGCAGTGCTACGCAGGGGTCCGGCACCGGGGAGCTGTTTTTT.